The clone carrying this T cell receptor (beta chain) was detected a few times. The antigen is not known. The authors extracted RNA and reverse transcribed it into cDNA as the sequencing template. Sequenced by immunoSEQ multiplex PCR; TCRdb stores in-frame clones only, minus some. The profile covers about 280,000 clones, with more than 45% appearing a single time and about 1.7% taken by the ten largest. The entry originates in a study of CD8+ T cells in alopecia areata. Study-level background: Tofacitinib exposure lasted 6 to 18 months, followed by 6 months off drug. Study outcomes and limitations: Only one nonresponder was present, which leaves the link between baseline CD8+ expansion and response uncertain. Scalp clonality and expanded CD8+ clones among the top 100 showed significant decreases with tofacitinib. Researchers reported that TCR sharing among patients proved less clear than in mice, possibly HLA-linked.

Treatment given: oral pan-JAK inhibitor, 5-10 mg twice daily. The V gene end was trimmed by 3 bases and the J gene end by 1 base; junction bases not matched to a gene: 2. Germline V gene data show CDR1 as SGHRS and CDR2 as YFSETQ. The CDR3 has 16 amino acids. The rearrangement uses TRBV5-1 and TRBJ2-5; 14 positions match TRBD2. The receptor was isolated from a human donor with alopecia areata. The material was CD4+ T cells sorted from blood, obtained at week 24, from a patient treated with tofacitinib. CDR3 loop: CASSSGLAGAQETQYF. The DNA of the CDR3 is TGCGCCAGCAGCTCGGGACTAGCGGGGGCCCAAGAGACCCAGTACTTC.